Below are 7 T cell receptor beta chains sequenced from a single sample in a study of CD8+CD57+ T cells in acquired aplastic anemia. Sequenced patients had shown CD8+CD57+ cell expansion by flow cytometry. It was genomic DNA that served as the template for profiling TCR beta VDJ and CDR3. Using its own MiXCR run on the reads, TCRdb lists one record per CDR3 protein. The sample comprises some 140,000 distinct CDR3 sequences, about 50% of which are singletons, and approximately 12% rests with the top ten. The material sequenced was sorted CD4+, CD8+, or CD8+CD57+ T cells (not recorded which) from PBMCs. These receptors originate from a human donor with aplastic anemia.

This chain connects TRBV24-1 to TRBJ2-1; D is ambiguous. Germline loops: CDR1 KGHDR, CDR2 SFDVKD. V gave up 0 bases and J gave up 0 bases, with 8 bases separating them. The CDR3 has 16 amino acids. CDR3 DNA: TGTGCCACCAGTGATTTGGGTCCGAGCTCCTACAATGAGCAGTTCTTC. It specifies CATSDLGPSSYNEQFF.

This clonotype has a single count. The chain combines TRBV15 with TRBJ2-1; D is uncertain. In germline, CDR1 is LNHNV, CDR2 YYDKDF (reference sequence). The germline V and J ends were trimmed by 0 bases and 12 bases, with 9 bases remaining between them. This CDR3 comprises 12 residues. This CDR3 is CATSRDGVGQFF. CDR3 coding DNA: TGTGCCACCAGCAGAGATGGGGTTGGGCAGTTCTTC.

This clonotype showed up just a few times. The rearrangement links TRBV9 to TRBJ2-2, with a tentative D call TRBD2 (7 bases). Trimming shortened V by 3 bases and J by 0 bases, and 12 bases separated the two germline ends. Germline-derived CDR1 and CDR2 are SGDLS and YYNGEE. CDR3 size: 16 residues. The CDR3 DNA reads TGTGCCAGCAGCGGGGGGGGCATGACGAACACCGGGGAGCTGTTTTTT. Its protein product is CASSGGGMTNTGELFF.

This rearrangement joins TRBV10-1 to TRBJ1-2, with TRBD1 matching over 10 bases. CDR3 length: 16 amino acids. Germline CDR1 reads WNHNN; CDR2 reads SYGVQD (reference sequence). V lost 6 bases, J lost 4 bases, and 11 bases stayed unmatched. CDR3 bases: TGCGCCAGCAGCGAGGGACAGGGGCCTTTCTCCTATGGCTACACCTTC. Amino acids: CASSEGQGPFSYGYTF.

This clonotype was recorded a few times. The gene calls are TRBV7-2 and TRBJ2-7; no clear D gene. CDR1 is SGHTA and CDR2 is FQGNSA in the germline V gene. V was shortened by 5 bases and J by 4 bases, with 12 bases between the two germline ends. The CDR3 consists of 13 residues. This CDR3 is CASSQIDEYEQYF. CDR3 bases: TGTGCCAGCAGCCAAATCGACGAGTACGAGCAGTACTTC.

With regard to this clonotype: Without the conserved terminal phenylalanine or tryptophan, this CDR3 likely stems from a read error. Because the CDR3's place on the DNA is in doubt, the DNA is left out and the CDR3 is given as listed by TCRdb. The chain joins TRBV7-8 to TRBJ1-4. The V gene's germline CDR1 is SGHVS and CDR2 FQNEAQ. The CDR3 length is 8 residues, termini included. CDR3 sequence reads: CASSLVLV.

The chain is built from TRBV7-2 and TRBJ2-7, with TRBD2 matching over 7 bases. Germline assignment: CDR1 SGHTA and CDR2 FQGNSA. Losses at the gene ends were 5 bases for V and 4 bases for J; bases not matched to a gene: 8. The CDR3 spans 14 residues. The CDR3 region is CASSMLGGRYEQYF. For the CDR3, the DNA is TGTGCCAGCAGCATGTTGGGGGGGAGGTACGAGCAGTACTTC. Full variable domain (rest looked up from reference TRBV7-2 and TRBJ2-7): GAGVSQSPSNKVTEKGKDVELRCDPISGHTALYWYRQSLGQGLEFLIYFQGNSAPDKSGLPSDRFSAERTGGSVSTLTIQRTQQEDSAVYLCASSMLGGRYEQYFGPGTRLTVT.